The T cell receptor beta chain described here comes from a study of identical twins. Findings of the study overall: The models gave estimates that fell short of the out-of-frame TCR alpha sharing seen in monozygotic twins. Cord blood's abundant beta clonotypes had fewer insertions, unlike memory repertoires.

In regard to this clonotype: What it binds is not known.

TCRdb fed the 5' RACE reads into MiXCR, producing one record per CDR3 protein. Of 690,000 or so distinct CDR3 sequences listed, roughly 6% are singletons. Germline V CDR1 and CDR2: MNHEY, SVGEGT. The CDR3 runs to 11 residues. V lost 8 bases and J 9 bases, leaving 11 bases between the germline ends. This chain joins TRBV6-2 or TRBV6-3 and TRBJ2-1; D possibly corresponds to TRBD2 (5 bases). The source is a man aged 18 to 29 in good health. Material for sequencing was naive T cells sorted from blood. DNA for the CDR3: TGTGCCAGCGGGAGTCGTGGTGAGCAGTTCTTC. Protein product: CASGSRGEQFF.